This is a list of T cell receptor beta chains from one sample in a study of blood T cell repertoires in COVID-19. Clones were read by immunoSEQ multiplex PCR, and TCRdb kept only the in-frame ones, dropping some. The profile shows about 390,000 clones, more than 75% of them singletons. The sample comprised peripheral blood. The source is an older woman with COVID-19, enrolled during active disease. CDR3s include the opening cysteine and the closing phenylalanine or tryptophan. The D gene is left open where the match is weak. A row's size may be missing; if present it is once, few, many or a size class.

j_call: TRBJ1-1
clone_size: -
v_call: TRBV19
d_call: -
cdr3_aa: CASSYDAGPTNTEAFF
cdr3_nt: TGTGCCAGTTCTTATGACGCGGGTCCTACGAACACTGAAGCTTTCTTT

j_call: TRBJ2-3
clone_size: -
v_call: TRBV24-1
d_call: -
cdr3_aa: CATREGGVTDTQYF
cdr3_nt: TGTGCCACCAGGGAGGGAGGCGTTACAGATACGCAGTATTTT

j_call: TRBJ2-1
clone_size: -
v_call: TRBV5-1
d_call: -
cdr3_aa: CASSFPTGYNEQFF
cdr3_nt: TGCGCCAGCAGCTTCCCTACCGGCTACAATGAGCAGTTCTTC

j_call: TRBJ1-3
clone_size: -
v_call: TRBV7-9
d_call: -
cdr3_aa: CASSLVAATGNTIYF
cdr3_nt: TGTGCCAGCAGCTTAGTAGCAGCAACTGGAAACACCATATATTTT

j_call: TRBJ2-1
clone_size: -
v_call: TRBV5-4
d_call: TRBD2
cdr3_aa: CASSPGGGYNEQFF
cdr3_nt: TGTGCCAGCAGCCCCGGGGGGGGCTACAATGAGCAGTTCTTC

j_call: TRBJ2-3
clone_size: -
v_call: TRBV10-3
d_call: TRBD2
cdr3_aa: CAISESGGVGDTQYF
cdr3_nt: TGTGCCATCAGTGAAAGCGGGGGGGTTGGAGATACGCAGTATTTT

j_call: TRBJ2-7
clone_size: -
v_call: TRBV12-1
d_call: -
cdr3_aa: CASSFVAGGSSYEQYF
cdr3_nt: -

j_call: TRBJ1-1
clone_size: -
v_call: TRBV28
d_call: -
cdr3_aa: CASSVGDRMNTEAFF
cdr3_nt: TGTGCCAGCAGTGTCGGCGACAGGATGAACACTGAAGCTTTCTTT

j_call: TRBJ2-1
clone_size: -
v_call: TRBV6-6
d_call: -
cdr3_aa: CASSEHRQTDGEQFF
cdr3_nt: TGTGCCAGCAGTGAGCACAGGCAGACCGACGGTGAGCAGTTCTTC

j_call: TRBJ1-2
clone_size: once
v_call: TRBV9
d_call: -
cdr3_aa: CASSVSAGGSYGYTF
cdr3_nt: TGTGCCAGCAGCGTTTCTGCGGGGGGAAGCTATGGCTACACCTTC

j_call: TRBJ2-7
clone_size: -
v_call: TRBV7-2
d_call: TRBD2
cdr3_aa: CASSFLAGAYEQYF
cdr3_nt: TGTGCCAGCAGCTTCTTAGCGGGGGCCTACGAGCAGTACTTC

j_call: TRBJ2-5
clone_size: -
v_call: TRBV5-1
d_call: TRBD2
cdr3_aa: CASSLTSDGETQYF
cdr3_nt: TGCGCCAGCAGCTTAACTAGCGACGGAGAGACCCAGTACTTC

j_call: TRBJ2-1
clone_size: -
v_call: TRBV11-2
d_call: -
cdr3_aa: CASSLVNNEQFF
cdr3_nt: TGTGCCAGCAGCTTAGTTAACAATGAGCAGTTCTTC

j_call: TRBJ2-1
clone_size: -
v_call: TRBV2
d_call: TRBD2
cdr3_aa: CASSELAGDYNEQFF
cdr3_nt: TGTGCCAGCAGTGAACTAGCGGGGGACTACAATGAGCAGTTCTTC

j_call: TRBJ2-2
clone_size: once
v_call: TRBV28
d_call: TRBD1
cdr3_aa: CASTDRGLGGELFF
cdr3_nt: TGTGCCAGCACCGACAGGGGACTCGGCGGGGAGCTGTTTTTT

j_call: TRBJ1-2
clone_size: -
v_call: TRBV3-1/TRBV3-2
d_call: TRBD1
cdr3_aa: CASSHNRRGLNYGYTF
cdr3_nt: TGTGCCAGCAGCCACAATCGCAGGGGGCTTAACTATGGCTACACCTTC

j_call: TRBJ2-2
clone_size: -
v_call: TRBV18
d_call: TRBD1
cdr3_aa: CASSPSTGTGELFF
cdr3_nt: TGTGCCAGCTCACCCTCGACAGGGACCGGGGAGCTGTTTTTT

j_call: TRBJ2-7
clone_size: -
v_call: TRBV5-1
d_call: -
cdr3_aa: CASSQTTSYEQYF
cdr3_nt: TGCGCCAGCAGCCAAACTACGTCCTACGAGCAGTACTTC

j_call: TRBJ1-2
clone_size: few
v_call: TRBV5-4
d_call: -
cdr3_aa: CASSQDSNYGYTF
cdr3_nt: TGTGCCAGCAGCCAGGACAGTAACTATGGCTACACCTTC

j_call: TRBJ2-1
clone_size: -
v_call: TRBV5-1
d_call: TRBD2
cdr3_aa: CASTQGGASGPVEEFF
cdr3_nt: TGCGCCAGCACCCAAGGTGGGGCTAGCGGCCCAGTCGAGGAGTTCTTC

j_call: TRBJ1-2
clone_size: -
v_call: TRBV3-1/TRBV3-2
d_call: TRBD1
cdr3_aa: CASSLEPGTGDGYTF
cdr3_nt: TGTGCCAGCAGCCTCGAACCAGGTACAGGGGATGGCTACACCTTC

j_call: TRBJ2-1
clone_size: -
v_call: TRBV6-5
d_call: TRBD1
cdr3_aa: CASTRAGTGGNEQFF
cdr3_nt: TGTGCCAGCACGAGGGCGGGGACAGGGGGCAATGAGCAGTTCTTC

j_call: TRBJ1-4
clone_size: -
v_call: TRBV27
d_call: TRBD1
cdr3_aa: CASSPHLGQFTDEKLFF
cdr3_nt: TGTGCCAGCAGTCCCCACCTGGGACAGTTTACAGATGAAAAACTGTTTTTT

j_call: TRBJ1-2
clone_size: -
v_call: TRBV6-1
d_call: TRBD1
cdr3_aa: CASSERRTGGFYGYTF
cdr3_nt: TGTGCCAGCAGTGAAAGGCGGACAGGGGGATTCTATGGCTACACCTTC

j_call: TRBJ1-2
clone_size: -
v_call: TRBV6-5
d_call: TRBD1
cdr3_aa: CASSTHGQGGYGYTF
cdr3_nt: TGTGCCAGCAGTACACACGGACAGGGCGGCTACGGCTACACCTTC

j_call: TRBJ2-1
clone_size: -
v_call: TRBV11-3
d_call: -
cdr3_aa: CASSLGYNPRHEQFF
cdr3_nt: TGTGCCAGCAGCTTAGGGTACAACCCTAGGCATGAGCAGTTCTTC

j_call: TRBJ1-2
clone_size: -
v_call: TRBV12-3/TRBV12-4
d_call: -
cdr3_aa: CASTARGADGYTF
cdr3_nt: TGTGCCAGCACCGCTCGGGGGGCCGATGGCTACACCTTC

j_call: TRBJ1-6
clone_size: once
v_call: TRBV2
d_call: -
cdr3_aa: CASSLGRSSPLHF
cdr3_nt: TGTGCCAGCAGTCTTGGAAGGAGTTCACCCCTCCACTTT

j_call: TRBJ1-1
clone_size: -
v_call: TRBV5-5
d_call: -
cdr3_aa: CASSLLTGPMNTEAFF
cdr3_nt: TGTGCCAGCAGCTTGCTTACAGGACCGATGAACACTGAAGCTTTCTTT